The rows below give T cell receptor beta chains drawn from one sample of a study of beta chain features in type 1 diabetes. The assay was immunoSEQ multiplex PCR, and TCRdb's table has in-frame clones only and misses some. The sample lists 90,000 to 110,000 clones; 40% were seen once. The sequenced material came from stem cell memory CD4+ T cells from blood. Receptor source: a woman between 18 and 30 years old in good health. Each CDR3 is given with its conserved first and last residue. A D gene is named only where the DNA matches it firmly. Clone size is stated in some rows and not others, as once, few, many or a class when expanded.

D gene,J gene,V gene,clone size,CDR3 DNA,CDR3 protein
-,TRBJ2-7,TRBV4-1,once,TGCGCCAGCAGTCCAGGACATGCCTACGAGCAGTACTTC,CASSPGHAYEQYF
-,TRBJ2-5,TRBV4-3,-,TGCGCCAGCAGCCAAGTCGCACTAGACAAGGAGACCCAGTACTTC,CASSQVALDKETQYF
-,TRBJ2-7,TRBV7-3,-,TGTGCCAGCAGCTCCGGGACTCGAGGCGACGAGCAGTACTTC,CASSSGTRGDEQYF
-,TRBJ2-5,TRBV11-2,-,TGTGCCAGCAGCCCAGGACACCTTCGGGAGACCCAGTACTTC,CASSPGHLRETQYF
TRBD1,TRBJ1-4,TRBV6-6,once,TGTGCCAGCATTGAGACAGGGATACCAAATGAAAAACTGTTTTTT,CASIETGIPNEKLFF
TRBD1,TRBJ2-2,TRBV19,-,TGTGCCAGTAGTCTACGACAGGGGGCACGGACCGGGGAGCTGTTTTTT,CASSLRQGARTGELFF
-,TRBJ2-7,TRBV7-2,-,TGTGCCAGCAGCACCCGGGACTTCCCGTACGAGCAGTACTTC,CASSTRDFPYEQYF
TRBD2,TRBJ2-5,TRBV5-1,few,TGCGCCAGCAGCCCCGGGACTAGCGTATTAGAGACCCAGTACTTC,CASSPGTSVLETQYF
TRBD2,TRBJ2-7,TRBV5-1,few,TGCGCCAGCAGCTTGGCCGTGTCTAGCGGGAGGCTACTCTCCTACGAGCAGTACTTC,CASSLAVSSGRLLSYEQYF
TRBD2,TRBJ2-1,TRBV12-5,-,TGTGCTAGTGGTTTGGGACTAGCGGGAGGGGATGAGCAGTTCTTC,CASGLGLAGGDEQFF